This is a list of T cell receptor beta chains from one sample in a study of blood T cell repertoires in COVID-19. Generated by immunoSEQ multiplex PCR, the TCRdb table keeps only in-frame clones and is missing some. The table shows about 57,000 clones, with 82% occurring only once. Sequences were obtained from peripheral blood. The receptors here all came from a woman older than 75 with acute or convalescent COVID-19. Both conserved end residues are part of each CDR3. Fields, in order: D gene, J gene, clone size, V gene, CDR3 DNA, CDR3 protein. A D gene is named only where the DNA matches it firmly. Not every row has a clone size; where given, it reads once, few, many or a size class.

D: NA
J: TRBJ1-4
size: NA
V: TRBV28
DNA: TGTGCCACCAAGACAGCCGGCCATGAAAAACTGTTTTTT
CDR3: CATKTAGHEKLFF

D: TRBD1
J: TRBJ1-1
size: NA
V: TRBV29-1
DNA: TGCAGCGGACACAGGGGCCCGAGGGGTGAAGCTTTCTTT
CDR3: CSGHRGPRGEAFF

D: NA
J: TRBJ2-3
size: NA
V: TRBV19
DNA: TGTGCCAGTAGTATTGTCCCTCGCTCGCGGGGCACAGATACGCAGTATTTT
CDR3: CASSIVPRSRGTDTQYF

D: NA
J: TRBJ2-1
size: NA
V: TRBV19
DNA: TGTGCCAGTAGTATAGTTCGTGGGACTGCCAACAATGAGCAGTTCTTC
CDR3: CASSIVRGTANNEQFF

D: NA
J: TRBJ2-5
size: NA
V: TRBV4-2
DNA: TGTGCCAGCAGCCAAGACGCGGGTACGGAGACCCAGTACTTC
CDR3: CASSQDAGTETQYF

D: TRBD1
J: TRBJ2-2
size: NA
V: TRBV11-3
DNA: TGTGCCAGCAGCTCCAGGACAGGGGGTAATACCGGGGAGCTGTTTTTT
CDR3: CASSSRTGGNTGELFF

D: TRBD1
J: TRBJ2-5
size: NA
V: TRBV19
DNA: TGTGCCAGTAGTATCGAGACAGGGGTGGGAGAGACCCAGTACTTC
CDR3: CASSIETGVGETQYF

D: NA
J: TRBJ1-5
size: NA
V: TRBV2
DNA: TGTGCCAGCAGTGAAATCGCGCGGGTCGGGAGCAATCAGCCCCAGCATTTT
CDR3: CASSEIARVGSNQPQHF

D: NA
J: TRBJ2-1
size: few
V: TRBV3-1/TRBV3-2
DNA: TGTGCCAGCAGCAGGAGTGACGAGCAGTTCTTC
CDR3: CASSRSDEQFF

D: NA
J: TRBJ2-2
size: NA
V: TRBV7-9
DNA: TGTGCCAGCAGCTACAACGCCGCGAACACCGGGGAGCTGTTTTTT
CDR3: CASSYNAANTGELFF

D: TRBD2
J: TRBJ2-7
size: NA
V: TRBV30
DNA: TGTGCCTGGAGTGCCCTAGCGGGAGGTTCCGAGCAGTACTTC
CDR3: CAWSALAGGSEQYF

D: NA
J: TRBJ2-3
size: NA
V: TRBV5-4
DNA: TGTGCCAGCAGTCCCGAGGCGGATCGTACGCAGTATTTT
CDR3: CASSPEADRTQYF

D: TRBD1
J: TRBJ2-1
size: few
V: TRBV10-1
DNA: TGCGCCAGCAGCCGGGACAGGGTATGGAGTGAGCAGTTCTTC
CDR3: CASSRDRVWSEQFF

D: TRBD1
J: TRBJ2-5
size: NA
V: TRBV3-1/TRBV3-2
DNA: TGTGCCAGCAGCCAAGATCAGGGGGCCTCCAGAGAGACCCAGTACTTC
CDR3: CASSQDQGASRETQYF

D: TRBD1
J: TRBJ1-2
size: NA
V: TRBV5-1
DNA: TGCGCCAGCAGCTTGACGGGGACAGGGTACTATGGCTACACCTTC
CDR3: CASSLTGTGYYGYTF

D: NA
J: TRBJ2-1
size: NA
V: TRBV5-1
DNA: TGCGCCAGCAGCTTGTTGGACTACGGTTACAATGAGCAGTTCTTC
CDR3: CASSLLDYGYNEQFF

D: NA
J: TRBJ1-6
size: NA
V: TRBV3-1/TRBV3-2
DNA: TGTGCCAGCAGCCAAGATAGGTGGGGGAGGTCACCCCTCCACTTT
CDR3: CASSQDRWGRSPLHF

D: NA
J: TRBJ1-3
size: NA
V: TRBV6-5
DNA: TGTGCCAGCAGTTACGGCGGGAGCTCTGGAAACACCATATATTTT
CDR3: CASSYGGSSGNTIYF

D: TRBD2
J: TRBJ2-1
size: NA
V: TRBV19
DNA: TGTGCCAGTAGTAACATAGCGGGGGCGGATGAGCAGTTCTTC
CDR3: CASSNIAGADEQFF

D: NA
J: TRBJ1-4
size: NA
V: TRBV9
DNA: TGTGCCAGCAACACTCGGGGGGCAGTTAATGAAAAACTGTTTTTT
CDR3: CASNTRGAVNEKLFF

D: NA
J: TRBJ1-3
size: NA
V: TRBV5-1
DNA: TGCGCCAGCCGCTCCGACAGATCGAGAGGAAACACCATATATTTT
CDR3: CASRSDRSRGNTIYF

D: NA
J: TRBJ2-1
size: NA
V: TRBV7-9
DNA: TGTGCCAGCAGCCCGTTGGGCTGGTCCTACAATGAGCAGTTCTTC
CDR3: CASSPLGWSYNEQFF

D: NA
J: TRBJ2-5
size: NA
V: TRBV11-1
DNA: TGTGCCAGCAGCTTCGACATCCAAGAGACCCAGTACTTC
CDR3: CASSFDIQETQYF

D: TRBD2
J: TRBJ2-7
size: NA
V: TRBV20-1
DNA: TGCAGTGCTAGTAGAGGGCTAGCGGGAACCTACGAGCAGTACTTC
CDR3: CSASRGLAGTYEQYF

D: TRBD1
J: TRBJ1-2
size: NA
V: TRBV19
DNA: TGTGCCAGTAGGGACAGGGACTATGGCTACACCTTC
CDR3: CASRDRDYGYTF

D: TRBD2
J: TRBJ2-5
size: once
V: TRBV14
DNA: TGTGCCAGCAGCCAAGACAGCGGGAGGGTGGCGCGGGAGACCCAGTACTTC
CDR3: CASSQDSGRVARETQYF

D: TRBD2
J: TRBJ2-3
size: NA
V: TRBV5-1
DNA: TGCGCCAGCAGGGATGGACTAGCCCGCACAGATACGCAGTATTTT
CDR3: CASRDGLARTDTQYF

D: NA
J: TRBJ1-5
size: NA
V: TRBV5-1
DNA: TGCGCCAGCAGCTTGGCACAGGGAGAAAATCAGCCCCAGCATTTT
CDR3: CASSLAQGENQPQHF

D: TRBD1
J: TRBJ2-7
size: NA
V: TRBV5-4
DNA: TGTGCCAGCAGCTTGGACAGGGGGATCTCCTACGAGCAGTACTTC
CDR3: CASSLDRGISYEQYF

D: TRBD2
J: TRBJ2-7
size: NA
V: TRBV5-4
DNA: TGTGCCAGCAGCCCCGGGACTAGCGTCGCCTACGAGCAGTACTTC
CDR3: CASSPGTSVAYEQYF

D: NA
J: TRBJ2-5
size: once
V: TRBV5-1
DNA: TGCGCCAGCAGCTTGGACCGCGCCCGCGGGGAGACCCAGTACTTC
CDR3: CASSLDRARGETQYF

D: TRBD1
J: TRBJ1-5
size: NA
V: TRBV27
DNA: TGTGCCAGCAGTCGAAAGGGACAGGACAGCAATCAGCCCCAGCATTTT
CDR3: CASSRKGQDSNQPQHF

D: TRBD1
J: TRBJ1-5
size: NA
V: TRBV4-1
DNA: TGCGCCAGCAGCCAAGACGTGGGGTGGACAGGTAGCAATCAGCCCCAGCATTTT
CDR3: CASSQDVGWTGSNQPQHF

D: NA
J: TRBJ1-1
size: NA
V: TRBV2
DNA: TGTGCCAGCAGTGTAGGACAGAACACTGAAGCTTTCTTT
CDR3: CASSVGQNTEAFF

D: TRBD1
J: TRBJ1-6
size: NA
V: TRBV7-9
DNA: TGTGCCAGCAGCTTCGAGACAGGGGCTTCACCCCTCCACTTT
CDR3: CASSFETGASPLHF

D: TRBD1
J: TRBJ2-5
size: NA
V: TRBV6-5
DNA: TGTGCCAGCAGTTGGGACAGCCTCCAGTACTTC
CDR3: CASSWDSLQYF

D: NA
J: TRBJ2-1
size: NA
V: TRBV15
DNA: TGTGCCACCAGCCCCGGGAGTACCTACAATGAGCAGTTCTTC
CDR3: CATSPGSTYNEQFF

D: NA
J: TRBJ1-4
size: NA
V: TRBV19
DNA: TGTGCCAGTAGTATACGCGATGCAACTAATGAAAAACTGTTTTTT
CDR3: CASSIRDATNEKLFF

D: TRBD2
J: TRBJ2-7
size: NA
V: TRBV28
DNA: TGTGCCAGCAGTTTTTTGGTGGGGACTAGCGGGGCCTACGAGCAGTACTTC
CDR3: CASSFLVGTSGAYEQYF

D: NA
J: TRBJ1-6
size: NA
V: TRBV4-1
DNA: TGCGCCAGCGAAAGAGGGGGGGATAATTCACCCCTCCACTTT
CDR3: CASERGGDNSPLHF

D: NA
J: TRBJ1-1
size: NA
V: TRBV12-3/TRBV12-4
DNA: TGTGCCAGCAGTTTAGTGGAGGCGCGAGCTTTCTTT
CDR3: CASSLVEARAFF

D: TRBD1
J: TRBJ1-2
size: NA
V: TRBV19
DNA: TGTGCCAGTAGTGTTGCGGACAGGGGCTATGGCTACACCTTC
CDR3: CASSVADRGYGYTF

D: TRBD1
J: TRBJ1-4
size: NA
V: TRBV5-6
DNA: TGTGCCAGCAGCTTAGCCGGTAGGGGGCCCCTTAATGAAAAACTGTTTTTT
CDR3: CASSLAGRGPLNEKLFF

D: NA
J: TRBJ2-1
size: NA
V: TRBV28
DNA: TGTGCCACCTACCAGGGGGCGGGGGGGTACTATGAGCAGTTCTTC
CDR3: CATYQGAGGYYEQFF

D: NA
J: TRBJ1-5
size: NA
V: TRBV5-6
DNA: TGTGCCAGCAGCTTGGCCGGGTGGAATCAGCCCCAGCATTTT
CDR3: CASSLAGWNQPQHF

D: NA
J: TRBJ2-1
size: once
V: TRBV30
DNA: TGTGCCTGGAGTGAGTGGGAGGAGAGGAATGAGCAGTTCTTC
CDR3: CAWSEWEERNEQFF

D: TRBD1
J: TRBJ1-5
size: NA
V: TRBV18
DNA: TGTGCCAGCTCACCCCCGAACAGGGGTGGCAATCAGCCCCAGCATTTT
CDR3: CASSPPNRGGNQPQHF

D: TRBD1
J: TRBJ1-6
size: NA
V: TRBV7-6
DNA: TGTGCCAGCAGCTTAGGGCAGGGGGCCCCTTCACCCCTCCACTTT
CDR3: CASSLGQGAPSPLHF

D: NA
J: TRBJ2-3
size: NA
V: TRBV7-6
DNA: TGTGCCAGCAGATCAGACACAGATACGCAGTATTTT
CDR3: CASRSDTDTQYF

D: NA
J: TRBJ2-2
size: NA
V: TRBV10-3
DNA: TGTGCCATCAGTGACCGGGGAACCGGGGAGCTGTTTTTT
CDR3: CAISDRGTGELFF

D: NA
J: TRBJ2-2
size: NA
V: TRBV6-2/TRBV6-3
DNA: TGTGCCAGCAGTTACCCGGGGGGCCCCACCGGGGAGCTGTTTTTT
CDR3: CASSYPGGPTGELFF

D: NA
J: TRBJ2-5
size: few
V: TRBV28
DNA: TGTGCCAGCAGTCCCACACAAGAGACCCAGTACTTC
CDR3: CASSPTQETQYF

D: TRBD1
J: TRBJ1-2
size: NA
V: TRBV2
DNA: TGTGCCAGCAGTGTTTGGACAGGGGAAGGCTACACCTTC
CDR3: CASSVWTGEGYTF

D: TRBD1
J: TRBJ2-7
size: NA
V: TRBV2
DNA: TGTGCCAGCAGGCGGGACAGGGAAATTTACGAGCAGTACTTC
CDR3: CASRRDREIYEQYF